In its sample, the clone carrying this T cell receptor beta chain was seen many times. Its antigen is not identified. Time point defined: persistent/refractory GD, antithyroid drugs over 5 years with positive TRAb. Following extraction of RNA from PBMCs, that RNA was used to make the TCR library. In building TCR beta libraries, iRepertoire HTBI primers were used together with Arm-PCR of CDR3 regions. MiXCR, applied by TCRdb to the multiplex PCR reads, yields one record per CDR3 protein. Among about 470,000 distinct CDR3 sequences listed, 20% to 25% were seen once. The V end was cut by 5 bases, the J end by 4 bases, with 14 bases between. This CDR3 is built from 14 residues. The germline gives CDR1 SGHTA, CDR2 FQGNSA. These data originate in a study of regulatory T cells in long-lasting Graves disease. Study-wide background: The study counted Graves' disease as persistent given over 5 years of antithyroid drugs and positive TSH receptor antibodies. General observations from the study: Preferential use of TRBV28, TRBJ1-2 and TRBJ2-5 was seen in persistent disease. The study found lower TCR diversity in persistent Graves' patients than in newly diagnosed ones. With some 2,700 shared public clonotypes, persistent patients exceeded new patients, who shared around 970.

This chain links TRBV7-2 with TRBJ2-5; D could derive from TRBD1 or TRBD2 (5 bases each). This TCR was recovered from a female donor with Graves disease. The source material was peripheral blood mononuclear cells (PBMCs), sampled when the disease was refractory, from a patient treated with antithyroid drugs. DNA for the CDR3: TGTGCCAGCAGCCGGGGAGCAGGGACAGAGACCCAGTACTTC. Translated: CASSRGAGTETQYF.